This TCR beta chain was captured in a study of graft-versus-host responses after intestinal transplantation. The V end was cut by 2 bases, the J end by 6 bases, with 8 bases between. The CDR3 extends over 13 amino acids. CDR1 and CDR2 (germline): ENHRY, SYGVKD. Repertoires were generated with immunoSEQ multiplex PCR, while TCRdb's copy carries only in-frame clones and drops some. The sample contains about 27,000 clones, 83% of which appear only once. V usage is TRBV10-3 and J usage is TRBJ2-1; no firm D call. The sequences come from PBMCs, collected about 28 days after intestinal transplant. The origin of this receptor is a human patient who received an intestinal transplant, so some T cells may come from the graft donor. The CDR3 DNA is TGTGCCATCAGTGAGGACTCAGGCAATGAGCAGTTCTTC. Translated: CAISEDSGNEQFF.